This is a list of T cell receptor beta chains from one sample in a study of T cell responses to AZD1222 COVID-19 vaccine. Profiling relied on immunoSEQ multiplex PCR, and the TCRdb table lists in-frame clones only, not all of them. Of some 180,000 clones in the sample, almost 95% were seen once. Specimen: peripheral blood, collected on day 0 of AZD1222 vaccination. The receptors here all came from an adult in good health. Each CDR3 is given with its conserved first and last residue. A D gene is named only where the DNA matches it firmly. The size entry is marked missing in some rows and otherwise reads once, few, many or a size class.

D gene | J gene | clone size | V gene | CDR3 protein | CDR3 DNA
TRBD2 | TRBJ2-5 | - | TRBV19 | CASSGTSSQTQYF | TGTGCCAGTAGCGGGACTAGCTCTCAGACCCAGTACTTC
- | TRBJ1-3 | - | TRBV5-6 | CASSSGSTGNTIYF | TGTGCCAGCAGCTCAGGCAGTACTGGAAACACCATATATTTT
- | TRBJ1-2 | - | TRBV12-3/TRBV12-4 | CASSFSVYGYTF | TGTGCCAGCAGTTTTTCGGTCTATGGCTACACCTTC
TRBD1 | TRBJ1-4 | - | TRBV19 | CASSRAAGGSEKLFF | TGTGCCAGTAGTCGGGCCGCAGGGGGCTCCGAAAAACTGTTTTTT
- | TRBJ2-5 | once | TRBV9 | CASSETQRGETQYF | TGTGCCAGCAGCGAAACCCAGAGGGGGGAGACCCAGTACTTC
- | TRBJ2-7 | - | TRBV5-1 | CASRDSGGEQYF | TGCGCCAGCAGGGACTCCGGGGGCGAGCAGTACTTC
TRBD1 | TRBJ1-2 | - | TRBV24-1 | CATRDREANYGYTF | TGTGCCACCAGAGACAGGGAGGCTAACTATGGCTACACCTTC
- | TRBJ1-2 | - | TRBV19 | CASSPRDGSYGYTF | TGTGCCAGTAGTCCTCGGGACGGGTCATATGGCTACACCTTC
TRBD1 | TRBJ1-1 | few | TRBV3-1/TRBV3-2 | CASSPGQGVGVRKAFF | TGTGCCAGCAGCCCTGGACAGGGGGTCGGCGTACGGAAAGCTTTCTTT
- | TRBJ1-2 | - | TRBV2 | CASSEGRLSYGYTF | TGTGCCAGCAGTGAAGGACGGCTTAGCTATGGCTACACCTTC
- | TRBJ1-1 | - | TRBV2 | CAAGKTEAFF | TGTGCCGCCGGGAAGACTGAAGCTTTCTTT
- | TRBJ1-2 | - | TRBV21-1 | CASTPKGIANYGYTF | TGTGCCAGCACCCCGAAAGGGATCGCTAACTATGGCTACACCTTC
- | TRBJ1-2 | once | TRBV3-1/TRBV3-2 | CASSQVTGRHGYTF | TGTGCCAGCAGCCAAGTAACAGGCAGACATGGCTACACCTTC
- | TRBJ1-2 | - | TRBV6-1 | CASSELGLAYGYTF | TGTGCCAGCAGTGAGCTAGGACTCGCATATGGCTACACCTTC
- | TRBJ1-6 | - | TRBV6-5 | CASSYRSGTPNSPLHF | TGTGCCAGCAGTTACCGCTCGGGGACACCAAATTCACCCCTCCACTTT
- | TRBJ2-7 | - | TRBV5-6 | CASATDERSHEQYF | TGTGCCAGCGCAACGGACGAGAGATCCCACGAGCAGTACTTC
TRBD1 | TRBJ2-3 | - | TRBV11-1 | CASSNEQGAGTDTQYF | TGTGCCAGCAGCAACGAACAGGGGGCTGGCACAGATACGCAGTATTTT
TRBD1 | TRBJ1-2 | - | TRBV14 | CASSRGTGLYGYTF | TGTGCCAGCAGTCGCGGGACAGGGCTTTATGGCTACACCTTC
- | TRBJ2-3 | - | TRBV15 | CATSRGDNTNTDTQYF | TGTGCCACCAGCAGAGGGGACAATACTAACACAGATACGCAGTATTTT
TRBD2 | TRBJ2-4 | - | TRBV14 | CASSQGRRASGGGLAKNIQYF | TGTGCCAGCAGCCAAGGTCGCCGGGCTAGCGGGGGGGGATTAGCCAAAAACATTCAGTACTTC
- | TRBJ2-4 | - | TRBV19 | CASSPRRGAAKNIQYF | TGTGCCAGTAGTCCCCGCCGGGGGGCAGCCAAAAACATTCAGTACTTC
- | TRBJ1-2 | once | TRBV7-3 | CASSSTYSGDGYTF | TGTGCCAGCAGCTCGACTTACTCAGGAGACGGCTACACCTTC
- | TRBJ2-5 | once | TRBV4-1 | CASSVEETQYF | TGCGCCAGCAGCGTAGAAGAGACCCAGTACTTC
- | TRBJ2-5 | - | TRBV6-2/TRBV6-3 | CASSLEETQYF | TGTGCCAGCAGCCTCGAAGAGACCCAGTACTTC
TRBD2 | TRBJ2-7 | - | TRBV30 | CAWTRTSGFYEQYF | TGTGCCTGGACGAGGACTAGCGGATTCTACGAGCAGTACTTC
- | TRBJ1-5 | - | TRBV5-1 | CASSLAQQYSNQPQHF | TGCGCCAGCAGCTTGGCGCAGCAGTATAGCAATCAGCCCCAGCATTTT
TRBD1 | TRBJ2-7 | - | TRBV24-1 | CATSGTGESYEQYF | TGTGCCACCAGCGGGACAGGGGAGTCCTACGAGCAGTACTTC
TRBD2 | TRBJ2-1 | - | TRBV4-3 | CASSQDSLAGGKQFF | TGCGCCAGCAGCCAAGATAGCCTAGCGGGGGGCAAGCAGTTCTTC
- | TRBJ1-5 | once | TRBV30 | CAWTVQGGGYQPQHF | TGTGCCTGGACCGTCCAGGGCGGGGGTTATCAGCCCCAGCATTTT
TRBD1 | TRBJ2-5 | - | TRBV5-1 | CASSLGQGPYYQETQYF | TGCGCCAGCAGCTTGGGACAGGGGCCGTACTACCAAGAGACCCAGTACTTC
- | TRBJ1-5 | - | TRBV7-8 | CASSLEWGMGNQPQHF | TGTGCCAGCAGCTTAGAGTGGGGGATGGGTAATCAGCCCCAGCATTTT
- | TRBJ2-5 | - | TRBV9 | CASSVLEGGWETQYF | TGTGCCAGCAGCGTCTTGGAGGGTGGATGGGAGACCCAGTACTTC
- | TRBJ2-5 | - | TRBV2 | CASSEGGVETQYF | TGTGCCAGCAGTGAAGGTGGGGTAGAGACCCAGTACTTC
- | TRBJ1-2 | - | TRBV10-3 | CAITEDFYGYTF | TGTGCCATCACTGAGGACTTCTATGGCTACACCTTC
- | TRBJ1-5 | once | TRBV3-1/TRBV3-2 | CASSQAWAGQPQHF | TGTGCCAGCAGCCAAGCCTGGGCGGGTCAGCCCCAGCATTTT
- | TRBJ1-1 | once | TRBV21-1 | CASSKKPTAPAFF | TGTGCCAGCAGCAAAAAGCCGACAGCGCCGGCTTTCTTT
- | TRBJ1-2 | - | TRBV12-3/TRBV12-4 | CASHRRDGYTF | TGTGCCAGCCACCGGCGGGATGGCTACACCTTC
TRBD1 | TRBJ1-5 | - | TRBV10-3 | CAISEIQGRQPQHF | TGTGCCATCAGCGAAATACAGGGGAGGCAGCCCCAGCATTTT
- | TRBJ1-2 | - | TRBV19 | CASSTNFGPYGYTF | TGTGCCAGTAGTACGAACTTCGGACCCTATGGCTACACCTTC
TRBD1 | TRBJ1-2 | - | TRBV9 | CASSVGGLGTAYGYTF | TGTGCCAGCAGCGTAGGGGGCCTCGGGACAGCCTATGGCTACACCTTC